This T cell receptor (beta chain) comes out of a study of cytomegalovirus exposure and HLA in healthy donors. V was cut by 0 bases and J by 4 bases, with 10 bases left in between. Germline values: CDR1 LNHNV, CDR2 YYDKDF (reference sequence). The CDR3 has 15 amino acids. This clone was observed a handful of times. A multiplex PCR was run with 60 Vbeta primers and 13 Jbeta primers. Only in-frame clones appear in the TCRdb table, and some are missing; sequencing was by immunoSEQ multiplex PCR. The data hold roughly 150,000 clones, with 75% to 90% observed a single time. Sequenced sample: PBMCs. The V call is TRBV15, the J call TRBJ2-1; tentative D call: TRBD1 (5 bases). The sequence was collected from a girl between 2 and 10 years old in good health and CMV-seropositive. CDR3 DNA: TGTGCCACCAGCAGAGATGAACAGGCTTACAATGAGCAGTTCTTC. This codes for CATSRDEQAYNEQFF.